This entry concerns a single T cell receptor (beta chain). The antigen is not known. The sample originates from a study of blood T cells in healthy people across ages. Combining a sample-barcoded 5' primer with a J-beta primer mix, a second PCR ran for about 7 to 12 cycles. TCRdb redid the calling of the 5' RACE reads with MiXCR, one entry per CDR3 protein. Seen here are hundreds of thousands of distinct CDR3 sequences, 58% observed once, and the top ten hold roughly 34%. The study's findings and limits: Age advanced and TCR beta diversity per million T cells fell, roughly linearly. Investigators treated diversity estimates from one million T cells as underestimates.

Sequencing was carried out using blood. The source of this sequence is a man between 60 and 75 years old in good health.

The chain's CDR3 is CASSSGQANNEQFF. The CDR3 nucleotides read TGTGCCAGCAGCTCAGGACAGGCGAACAATGAGCAGTTCTTC. V gene TRBV7-3 combines with J gene TRBJ2-1; 7 nucleotides agree with TRBD1. The CDR3 is 14 residues long. Germline trimming cut 4 bases from V and 5 bases from J; bases unmatched to any gene: 5. Germline-derived CDR1 and CDR2 are SGHTA and FQGTGA.